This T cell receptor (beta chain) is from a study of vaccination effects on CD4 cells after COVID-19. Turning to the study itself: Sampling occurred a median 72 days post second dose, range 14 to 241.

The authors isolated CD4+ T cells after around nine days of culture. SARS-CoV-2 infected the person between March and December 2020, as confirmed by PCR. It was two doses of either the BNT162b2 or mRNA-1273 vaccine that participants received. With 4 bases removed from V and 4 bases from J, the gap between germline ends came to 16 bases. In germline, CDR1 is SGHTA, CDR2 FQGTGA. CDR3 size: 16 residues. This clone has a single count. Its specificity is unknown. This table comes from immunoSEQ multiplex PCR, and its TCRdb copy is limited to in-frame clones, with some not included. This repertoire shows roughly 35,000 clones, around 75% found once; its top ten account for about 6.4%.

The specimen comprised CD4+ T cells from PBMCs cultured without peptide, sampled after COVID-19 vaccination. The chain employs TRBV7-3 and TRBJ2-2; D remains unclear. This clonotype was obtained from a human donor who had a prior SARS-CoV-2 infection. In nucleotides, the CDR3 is TGTGCCAGCAGCTCAGGAAATGGTCGTGCCACCGGGGAGCTGTTTTTT. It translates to CASSSGNGRATGELFF.